These T cell receptor beta chains were read from a single sample in a study of blood T cell repertoires in COVID-19. The protocol was immunoSEQ multiplex PCR, while the TCRdb copy is restricted to in-frame clones and leaves out a portion. The sample consists of tens of thousands of clones, about nine tenths of them appearing once. Sequenced sample: peripheral blood. These receptors all come from a man aged 50 to 59 with active COVID-19. Each CDR3 is given with its conserved first and last residue. A D gene is named only where the DNA matches it firmly. A row's size may be missing; if present it is once, few, many or a size class.

D gene: NA
V gene: TRBV20-1
J gene: TRBJ1-2
clone size: NA
CDR3 DNA: TGCAGTGCGGGCCCCGACTATGGCTACACCTTC
CDR3 protein: CSAGPDYGYTF

D gene: NA
V gene: TRBV24-1
J gene: TRBJ2-3
clone size: NA
CDR3 DNA: TGTGCCACCAGTGACCCTCGACAAGGGGGAGATACGCAGTATTTT
CDR3 protein: CATSDPRQGGDTQYF

D gene: NA
V gene: TRBV7-9
J gene: TRBJ1-5
clone size: few
CDR3 DNA: TGTGCCAGCAGCTTAGAGGGTCCAGGACAGTCCTATCAGCCCCAGCATTTT
CDR3 protein: CASSLEGPGQSYQPQHF

D gene: TRBD2
V gene: TRBV4-2
J gene: TRBJ2-1
clone size: NA
CDR3 DNA: TGTGCCAGCAGCCAAGTGAAACTAGCGGGGGGAAATGAGCAGTTCTTC
CDR3 protein: CASSQVKLAGGNEQFF

D gene: TRBD1
V gene: TRBV19
J gene: TRBJ2-7
clone size: NA
CDR3 DNA: TGTGCCAGTAGTACAGGGACAGGGCTCCACGAGCAGTACTTC
CDR3 protein: CASSTGTGLHEQYF

D gene: NA
V gene: TRBV5-6
J gene: TRBJ2-7
clone size: NA
CDR3 DNA: TGTGCCAGCAGCTTGCTCCCGGACAAAGGTGGCGAGCAGTACTTC
CDR3 protein: CASSLLPDKGGEQYF

D gene: NA
V gene: TRBV20-1
J gene: TRBJ2-1
clone size: NA
CDR3 DNA: TGCACTCCAGGGGAAAATGAGCAGTTCTTC
CDR3 protein: CTPGENEQFF

D gene: NA
V gene: TRBV5-6
J gene: TRBJ1-1
clone size: NA
CDR3 DNA: TGTGCCAGCAGCGGGCGAGCCGCAGCTTTCTTT
CDR3 protein: CASSGRAAAFF

D gene: TRBD2
V gene: TRBV5-1
J gene: TRBJ2-7
clone size: NA
CDR3 DNA: TGCGCCAGCAGCCCCCTAGCGGGAGGGTACGAGCAGTACTTC
CDR3 protein: CASSPLAGGYEQYF

D gene: TRBD1
V gene: TRBV29-1
J gene: TRBJ2-4
clone size: NA
CDR3 DNA: TGCAGCGTTCGGCCGTCGGGACAGGGGATAAACATTCAGTACTTC
CDR3 protein: CSVRPSGQGINIQYF

D gene: NA
V gene: TRBV5-1
J gene: TRBJ2-3
clone size: NA
CDR3 DNA: TGCGCCAGCAGCTTGGATAGCTCTAGCACAGATACGCAGTATTTT
CDR3 protein: CASSLDSSSTDTQYF